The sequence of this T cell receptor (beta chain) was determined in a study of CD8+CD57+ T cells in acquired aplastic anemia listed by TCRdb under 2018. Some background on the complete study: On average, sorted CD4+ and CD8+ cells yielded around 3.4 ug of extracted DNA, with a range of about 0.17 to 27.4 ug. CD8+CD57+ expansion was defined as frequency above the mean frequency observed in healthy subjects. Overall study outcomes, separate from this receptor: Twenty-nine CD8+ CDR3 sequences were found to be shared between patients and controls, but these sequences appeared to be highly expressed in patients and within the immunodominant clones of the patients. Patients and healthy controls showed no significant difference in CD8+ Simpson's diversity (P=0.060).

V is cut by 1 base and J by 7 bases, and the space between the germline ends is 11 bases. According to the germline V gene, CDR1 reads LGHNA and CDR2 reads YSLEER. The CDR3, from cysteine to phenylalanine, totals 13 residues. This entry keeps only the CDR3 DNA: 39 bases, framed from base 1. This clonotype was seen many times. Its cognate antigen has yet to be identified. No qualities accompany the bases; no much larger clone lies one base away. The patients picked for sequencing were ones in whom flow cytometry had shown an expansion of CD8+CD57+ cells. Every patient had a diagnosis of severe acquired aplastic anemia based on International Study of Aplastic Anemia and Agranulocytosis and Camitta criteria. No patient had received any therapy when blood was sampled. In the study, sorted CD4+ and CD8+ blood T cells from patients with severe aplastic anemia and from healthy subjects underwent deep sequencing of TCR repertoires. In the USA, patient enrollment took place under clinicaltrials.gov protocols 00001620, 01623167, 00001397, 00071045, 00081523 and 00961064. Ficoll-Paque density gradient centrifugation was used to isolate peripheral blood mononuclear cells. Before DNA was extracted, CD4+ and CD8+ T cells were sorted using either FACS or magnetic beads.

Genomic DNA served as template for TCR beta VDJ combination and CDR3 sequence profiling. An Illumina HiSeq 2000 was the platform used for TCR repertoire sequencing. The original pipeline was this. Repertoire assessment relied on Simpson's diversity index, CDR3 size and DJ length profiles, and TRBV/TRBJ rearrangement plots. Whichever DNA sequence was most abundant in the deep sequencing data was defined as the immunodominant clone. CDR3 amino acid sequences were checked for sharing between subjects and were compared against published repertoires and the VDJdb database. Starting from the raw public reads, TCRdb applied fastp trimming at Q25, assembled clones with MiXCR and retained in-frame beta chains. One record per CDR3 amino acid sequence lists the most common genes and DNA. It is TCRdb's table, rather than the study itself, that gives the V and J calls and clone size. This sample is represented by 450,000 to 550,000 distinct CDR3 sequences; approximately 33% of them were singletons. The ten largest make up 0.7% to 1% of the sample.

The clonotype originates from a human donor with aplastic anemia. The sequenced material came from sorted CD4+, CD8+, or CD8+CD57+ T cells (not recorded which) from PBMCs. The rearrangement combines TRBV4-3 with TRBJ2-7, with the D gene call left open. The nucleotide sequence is TGCGCCAGCAGCCAAGTCATGGGGTTTGAGCAGTACTTC. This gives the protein CASSQVMGFEQYF.